This section outlines one T cell receptor beta chain sequence together with its context. Its antigen is not known. This specimen comes from a study of graft-versus-host responses after intestinal transplantation. As for the study in general: Multivisceral, liver-intestinal, or isolated intestinal grafts went to recipients. Study-wide results and limits: Early post-transplant HvG declines showed an association with peak circulating GvH clone levels.

The repertoire was sequenced with immunoSEQ multiplex PCR; TCRdb's copy has only in-frame clones and lacks some. The table lists some 120,000 clones, about 92% of them singletons. The CDR3 runs 14 residues. The germline V gene encodes CDR1 MNHNY and CDR2 SVGAGI (reference sequence). Unmatched junction bases numbered 5, after V lost 5 bases and J lost 5 bases. This specimen consisted of unstimulated CD4+ T cells sorted from spleen or lymph node cells, obtained before intestinal transplant. The gene calls are TRBV6-6 and TRBJ1-5, with 8 bases aligning to TRBD1. The TCR comes from a human donor who received an intestinal transplant. This CDR3 reads CASSPGQGYQPQHF. For the CDR3, the DNA is TGTGCCAGCAGTCCTGGACAGGGCTATCAGCCCCAGCATTTT.